This TCR beta chain was profiled in a study of cytomegalovirus exposure and HLA in healthy donors. Overall study context: Among the approximately 370 donors who were genotyped, about 80% fell in the genetic ancestry cluster that is associated with self-reported Caucasian donors.

V lost 5 bases, J lost 9 bases, and 10 bases stayed unmatched. This CDR3 is 16 amino acids long. Looked up from germline, CDR1 is SGHNT and CDR2 is YYREEE (reference sequence). Though probably carrying unrecorded immune exposures, donors were nominally healthy at sampling. This clone has more than one count but fewer than ten. Its target is unknown. The PCR had 60 Vbeta and 13 Jbeta primers. This table comes from immunoSEQ multiplex PCR, and its TCRdb copy is limited to in-frame clones, with some not included. Of about 200,000 clones in the sample, around 80% were seen once. General observations from the study: The study carried out a later analysis of TCR beta sequences. It associated some 18,000 of them with specific HLA alleles at a false discovery rate of 0.05. Rare TCR sequences predominated, though certain public TCRs were found in many donors.

Sequenced sample: PBMCs. The clonotype was recovered from a woman aged 35 to 49 in good health and CMV-seronegative. The rearrangement joins TRBV5-4 to TRBJ2-1; TRBD2 aligns across 14 bases. The CDR3 sequence: CASRAGTSGRSGEQFF. DNA of the CDR3: TGTGCCAGCAGGGCCGGGACTAGCGGGAGAAGCGGTGAGCAGTTCTTC.